The rows below give T cell receptor beta chains drawn from one sample of a study of PD-L1 blockade in urothelial cancer. Generated by immunoSEQ multiplex PCR, the TCRdb table keeps only in-frame clones and is missing some. Among about 43,000 clones listed, around 88% were seen once. The sample consisted of PBMCs, taken around atezolizumab (anti-PD-L1) treatment. The source of these receptors is an elderly man with urothelial cancer. Both conserved end residues are part of each CDR3. The D gene is left open where the match is weak. Clone size is shown for a subset of rows, as once, few, many or a class of expanded clone.

CDR3 protein: CASSRGLGDQPQHF
CDR3 DNA: TGTGCCAGCTCGCGAGGACTTGGGGATCAGCCCCAGCATTTT
D gene: .
V gene: TRBV18
clone size: .
J gene: TRBJ1-5

CDR3 protein: CAWSVPAAERSRAFF
CDR3 DNA: TGTGCCTGGAGTGTACCAGCGGCAGAACGGTCTCGGGCTTTCTTT
D gene: .
V gene: TRBV30
clone size: few
J gene: TRBJ1-1

CDR3 protein: CASSSQGTNSYEQYF
CDR3 DNA: TGCGCCAGCAGCTCACAGGGGACGAACTCCTACGAGCAGTACTTC
D gene: TRBD1
V gene: TRBV5-1
clone size: .
J gene: TRBJ2-7

CDR3 protein: CASSPVNEQFF
CDR3 DNA: TGTGCCAGCTCACCCGTAAATGAGCAGTTCTTC
D gene: .
V gene: TRBV18
clone size: .
J gene: TRBJ2-1

CDR3 protein: CASSMKGANEKLFF
CDR3 DNA: TGTGCCAGTAGTATGAAGGGGGCTAATGAAAAACTGTTTTTT
D gene: .
V gene: TRBV19
clone size: .
J gene: TRBJ1-4

CDR3 protein: CASSRRTGGEAYNEQFF
CDR3 DNA: TGTGCCAGCAGCCGGCGGACAGGGGGAGAGGCCTACAATGAGCAGTTCTTC
D gene: .
V gene: TRBV21-1
clone size: .
J gene: TRBJ2-1

CDR3 protein: CASGDRGMNTEAFF
CDR3 DNA: TGTGCCAGCGGGGACAGGGGAATGAACACTGAAGCTTTCTTT
D gene: TRBD1
V gene: TRBV6-1
clone size: .
J gene: TRBJ1-1

CDR3 protein: CASSINSGVDTEAFF
CDR3 DNA: TGTGCCAGTAGTATAAATTCAGGGGTGGACACTGAAGCTTTCTTT
D gene: .
V gene: TRBV19
clone size: .
J gene: TRBJ1-1

CDR3 protein: CASSLISGSFAYNEQFF
CDR3 DNA: TGTGCCAGCAGCCTAATATCGGGGTCCTTTGCCTACAATGAGCAGTTCTTC
D gene: .
V gene: TRBV7-9
clone size: .
J gene: TRBJ2-1

CDR3 protein: CSARTGVEQYF
CDR3 DNA: TGCAGTGCTAGGACCGGGGTCGAGCAGTACTTC
D gene: .
V gene: TRBV20-1
clone size: .
J gene: TRBJ2-7

CDR3 protein: CASRTRAERNEQFF
CDR3 DNA: TGTGCCAGCAGGACTCGAGCGGAGCGCAATGAGCAGTTCTTC
D gene: .
V gene: TRBV7-9
clone size: .
J gene: TRBJ2-1

CDR3 protein: CASVDRGNQPQHF
CDR3 DNA: TGCGCCAGCGTGGACAGGGGCAATCAGCCCCAGCATTTT
D gene: TRBD1
V gene: TRBV10-2
clone size: .
J gene: TRBJ1-5

CDR3 protein: CASSTQGNYGYTF
CDR3 DNA: TGTGCCAGTAGTACACAGGGAAACTATGGCTACACCTTC
D gene: .
V gene: TRBV19
clone size: .
J gene: TRBJ1-2

CDR3 protein: CATSNGGSSYEQYF
CDR3 DNA: TGTGCCACCAGCAACGGCGGGAGCTCCTACGAGCAGTACTTC
D gene: TRBD2
V gene: TRBV15
clone size: once
J gene: TRBJ2-7

CDR3 protein: CASSPPGTGGNAYEQYF
CDR3 DNA: TGTGCCAGCTCACCACCCGGGACAGGGGGGAATGCCTACGAGCAGTACTTC
D gene: TRBD1
V gene: TRBV18
clone size: .
J gene: TRBJ2-7

CDR3 protein: CASSFLTGASDYEQYF
CDR3 DNA: TGTGCCAGCAGCTTCCTTACAGGGGCATCTGACTACGAGCAGTACTTC
D gene: TRBD1
V gene: TRBV5-5
clone size: .
J gene: TRBJ2-7

CDR3 protein: CAIAPGQGIDEQFF
CDR3 DNA: TGTGCCATTGCACCGGGACAGGGCATCGATGAGCAGTTCTTC
D gene: TRBD1
V gene: TRBV10-3
clone size: .
J gene: TRBJ2-1

CDR3 protein: CASRPRGRANVLTF
CDR3 DNA: TGTGCCAGTCGGCCGCGGGGAAGGGCCAACGTCCTGACTTTC
D gene: .
V gene: TRBV19
clone size: .
J gene: TRBJ2-6

CDR3 protein: CASSARPGQGPFNYGYTF
CDR3 DNA: TGTGCCAGCAGTGCCCGACCGGGACAGGGCCCCTTTAACTATGGCTACACCTTC
D gene: TRBD1
V gene: TRBV25-1
clone size: few
J gene: TRBJ1-2

CDR3 protein: CASSFKGTGAMNTEAFF
CDR3 DNA: TGTGCCAGCAGTTTTAAGGGGACAGGGGCGATGAACACTGAAGCTTTCTTT
D gene: TRBD1
V gene: TRBV27
clone size: .
J gene: TRBJ1-1

CDR3 protein: CASSLGSSGNTIYF
CDR3 DNA: TGTGCCAGCAGCTTAGGTAGCTCTGGAAACACCATATATTTT
D gene: .
V gene: TRBV7-2
clone size: .
J gene: TRBJ1-3

CDR3 protein: CASSSVVGDEKLFF
CDR3 DNA: TGTGCCAGCAGCTCGGTGGTAGGGGATGAAAAACTGTTTTTT
D gene: .
V gene: TRBV5-4
clone size: .
J gene: TRBJ1-4

CDR3 protein: CASSLSGQNSNQPQHF
CDR3 DNA: TGTGCCAGCAGCTTAAGCGGACAGAATAGCAATCAGCCCCAGCATTTT
D gene: .
V gene: TRBV7-8
clone size: once
J gene: TRBJ1-5

CDR3 protein: CASSQEALGGRGFQPQHF
CDR3 DNA: TGCGCCAGCAGCCAAGAGGCTTTGGGGGGGCGAGGGTTTCAGCCCCAGCATTTT
D gene: .
V gene: TRBV4-1
clone size: .
J gene: TRBJ1-5

CDR3 protein: CASSFTGTEDYGYTF
CDR3 DNA: TGTGCCAGCAGTTTTACCGGGACAGAAGACTATGGCTACACCTTC
D gene: TRBD1
V gene: TRBV6-5
clone size: .
J gene: TRBJ1-2

CDR3 protein: CASSNPLAGWADTQYF
CDR3 DNA: TGTGCCAGCAGCAACCCACTAGCGGGATGGGCCGATACGCAGTATTTT
D gene: TRBD2
V gene: TRBV5-6
clone size: .
J gene: TRBJ2-3

CDR3 protein: CASSPTGLNYYEQYF
CDR3 DNA: TGTGCCAGCAGCCCAACAGGGTTGAACTACTACGAGCAGTACTTC
D gene: .
V gene: TRBV7-9
clone size: few
J gene: TRBJ2-7

CDR3 protein: CASSPNRVDTGELFF
CDR3 DNA: TGTGCCAGCTCACCAAACAGGGTAGACACCGGGGAGCTGTTTTTT
D gene: .
V gene: TRBV18
clone size: .
J gene: TRBJ2-2

CDR3 protein: CASSLGGFSGQPQETQYF
CDR3 DNA: TGCGCCAGCAGCTTGGGGGGTTTCAGCGGGCAACCTCAAGAGACCCAGTACTTC
D gene: .
V gene: TRBV5-1
clone size: .
J gene: TRBJ2-5

CDR3 protein: CASSGGAKLQYF
CDR3 DNA: TGTGCCAGCAGCGGGGGGGCCAAGCTGCAGTACTTC
D gene: .
V gene: TRBV7-2
clone size: few
J gene: TRBJ2-7

CDR3 protein: CASSFTAGGEDF
CDR3 DNA: TGTGCCAGCAGTTTTACAGCGGGAGGTGAGGATTTT
D gene: TRBD2
V gene: TRBV28
clone size: .
J gene: TRBJ2-3